The rows below give T cell receptor beta chains drawn from one sample of a study of beta chain features in type 1 diabetes. The table came from immunoSEQ multiplex PCR; TCRdb's copy has only in-frame clones and leaves some out. The profile shows 130,000 to 150,000 clones, about 9.2% of them singletons. Sequenced sample: central memory CD4+ T cells from blood. The receptors were sampled from a man between 18 and 29 years old in good health. Both conserved end residues are part of each CDR3. D genes are given only for firm matches. Clone size is stated in some rows and not others, as once, few, many or a class when expanded.

j_call: TRBJ2-5
clone_size: few
v_call: TRBV9
d_call: -
cdr3_nt: TGTGCCAGCAGCGCAGCTAGGGGGTTTTCAGAGACCCAGTACTTC
cdr3_aa: CASSAARGFSETQYF

j_call: TRBJ2-3
clone_size: few
v_call: TRBV9
d_call: -
cdr3_nt: TGTGCCAGCAGCGTAGAGCAGGGTCGCACAGATACGCAGTATTTT
cdr3_aa: CASSVEQGRTDTQYF

j_call: TRBJ1-2
clone_size: few
v_call: TRBV5-1
d_call: TRBD1
cdr3_nt: TGCGCCAGCAGCCCGGGACAGGCGGGCGATGGCTACACCTTC
cdr3_aa: CASSPGQAGDGYTF

j_call: TRBJ1-2
clone_size: few
v_call: TRBV19
d_call: -
cdr3_nt: TGTGCCAGTAGTAGGACAGAGAGATACTATGGCTACACCTTC
cdr3_aa: CASSRTERYYGYTF

j_call: TRBJ2-2
clone_size: few
v_call: TRBV30
d_call: -
cdr3_nt: TGTGCCTGGACCACCGGACTGACCACCGGGGAGCTGTTTTTT
cdr3_aa: CAWTTGLTTGELFF

j_call: TRBJ2-5
clone_size: -
v_call: TRBV25-1
d_call: TRBD1
cdr3_nt: TGTGCCAGCAGTGATCTTCAGGGGGCGGGGGAGACCCAGTACTTC
cdr3_aa: CASSDLQGAGETQYF

j_call: TRBJ2-7
clone_size: few
v_call: TRBV6-5
d_call: TRBD1
cdr3_nt: TGTGCCAGCAGATCGCCGGGACAGAGCTCCTACGAGCAGTACTTC
cdr3_aa: CASRSPGQSSYEQYF

j_call: TRBJ2-2
clone_size: many
v_call: TRBV19
d_call: TRBD1
cdr3_nt: TGTGCCAGTCACGGACAGGGAACCGGGGAGCTGTTTTTT
cdr3_aa: CASHGQGTGELFF

j_call: TRBJ2-5
clone_size: few
v_call: TRBV30
d_call: TRBD2
cdr3_nt: TGTGCCTGGAGTGACAGGACTAGCGTTAAAGAGACCCAGTACTTC
cdr3_aa: CAWSDRTSVKETQYF

j_call: TRBJ1-5
clone_size: few
v_call: TRBV27
d_call: -
cdr3_nt: TGTGCCAGCAGTCCCCATGGGGGCGGATTTTATAGCAATCAGCCCCAGCATTTT
cdr3_aa: CASSPHGGGFYSNQPQHF

j_call: TRBJ2-5
clone_size: few
v_call: TRBV27
d_call: TRBD2
cdr3_nt: TGTGCCAGCAGTTCAGGACTAGCGGGGGCTGAGACCCAGTACTTC
cdr3_aa: CASSSGLAGAETQYF

j_call: TRBJ2-2
clone_size: -
v_call: TRBV6-1
d_call: -
cdr3_nt: TGTGCCAGCAGTTTCAGGGACACCGGGGAGCTGTTTTTT
cdr3_aa: CASSFRDTGELFF

j_call: TRBJ2-4
clone_size: many
v_call: TRBV27
d_call: -
cdr3_nt: TGTGCCAGCACCTCTTTAGCCAAAAACATTCAGTACTTC
cdr3_aa: CASTSLAKNIQYF

j_call: TRBJ2-7
clone_size: -
v_call: TRBV28
d_call: TRBD1
cdr3_nt: TGTGCCAGCAGATCCGGGACAGGGGGTGGGGAGCAGTACTTC
cdr3_aa: CASRSGTGGGEQYF

j_call: TRBJ1-1
clone_size: -
v_call: TRBV6-6
d_call: -
cdr3_nt: TGTGCCAGCAGCCGACGGGGAGACACTGAAGCTTTCTTT
cdr3_aa: CASSRRGDTEAFF

j_call: TRBJ2-5
clone_size: -
v_call: TRBV6-1
d_call: -
cdr3_nt: TGTGCCAGCAGTGAAGCGCTTCAGGGGGGGACCCAGTACTTC
cdr3_aa: CASSEALQGGTQYF

j_call: TRBJ2-5
clone_size: -
v_call: TRBV11-2
d_call: TRBD2
cdr3_nt: TGTGCCAGCAGCCCCACTAGCGGGGGAGAGACCCAGTACTTC
cdr3_aa: CASSPTSGGETQYF

j_call: TRBJ2-1
clone_size: few
v_call: TRBV19
d_call: TRBD1
cdr3_nt: TGTGCCAGTACAAACAGGGGGACCTACAATGAGCAGTTCTTC
cdr3_aa: CASTNRGTYNEQFF

j_call: TRBJ2-5
clone_size: few
v_call: TRBV5-6
d_call: -
cdr3_nt: TGTGCCAGCAGCTGGGACGGGACATCCGGGACCCAGTACTTC
cdr3_aa: CASSWDGTSGTQYF

j_call: TRBJ2-3
clone_size: few
v_call: TRBV15
d_call: -
cdr3_nt: TGTGCCACCAGCTCCTCCGGGGACACCACAGATACGCAGTATTTT
cdr3_aa: CATSSSGDTTDTQYF

j_call: TRBJ2-7
clone_size: -
v_call: TRBV7-2
d_call: -
cdr3_nt: TGTGCCAGCAGCGCCACAGGGACAACATTCTCCTACGAGCAGTACTTC
cdr3_aa: CASSATGTTFSYEQYF

j_call: TRBJ1-5
clone_size: many
v_call: TRBV30
d_call: -
cdr3_nt: TGTGCCTGGAGTAGGCAGGTGGGTCAGCCCCAGCATTTT
cdr3_aa: CAWSRQVGQPQHF

j_call: TRBJ1-2
clone_size: -
v_call: TRBV5-6
d_call: TRBD1
cdr3_nt: TGTGCCAGCAGCTCGGCCGGGACAGGGCCCTATGGCTACACCTTC
cdr3_aa: CASSSAGTGPYGYTF

j_call: TRBJ2-1
clone_size: few
v_call: TRBV9
d_call: TRBD1
cdr3_nt: TGTGCCAGCAGCCTCCAGGGACAGGGGACCAATGAGCAGTTCTTC
cdr3_aa: CASSLQGQGTNEQFF

j_call: TRBJ2-3
clone_size: -
v_call: TRBV15
d_call: -
cdr3_nt: TGTGCCACCAGCAGAGAAAAGGTGGGCTATACGCAGTATTTT
cdr3_aa: CATSREKVGYTQYF

j_call: TRBJ2-2
clone_size: -
v_call: TRBV5-1
d_call: TRBD1
cdr3_nt: TGCGCCAGCAGCTGGACAGGGCAGTCCGGGGAGCTGTTTTTT
cdr3_aa: CASSWTGQSGELFF

j_call: TRBJ2-3
clone_size: -
v_call: TRBV4-3
d_call: -
cdr3_nt: TGCGCCAGCAGCCAAGATGCGGGGTTCACAGATACGCAGTATTTT
cdr3_aa: CASSQDAGFTDTQYF

j_call: TRBJ2-2
clone_size: few
v_call: TRBV28
d_call: TRBD1
cdr3_nt: TGTGCCAGCAGTTTACTCAGGGGGCTTGACACCGGGGAGCTGTTTTTT
cdr3_aa: CASSLLRGLDTGELFF

j_call: TRBJ1-4
clone_size: -
v_call: TRBV5-1
d_call: -
cdr3_nt: TGCGCCAGCAGCTTGAATGGAGGCGATGAAAAACTGTTTTTT
cdr3_aa: CASSLNGGDEKLFF

j_call: TRBJ2-7
clone_size: few
v_call: TRBV7-2
d_call: -
cdr3_nt: TGTGCCAGCAGCCCCCGATCGTTCGCCTACGAGCAGTACTTC
cdr3_aa: CASSPRSFAYEQYF

j_call: TRBJ1-4
clone_size: -
v_call: TRBV30
d_call: -
cdr3_nt: TGTGCCTGGAGTGTGCGCCTACAGGGCCGATCTAATGAAAAACTGTTTTTT
cdr3_aa: CAWSVRLQGRSNEKLFF

j_call: TRBJ2-5
clone_size: few
v_call: TRBV7-2
d_call: -
cdr3_nt: TGTGCCAGCAGCTTACTGGGGGCGAGAGAGACCCAGTACTTC
cdr3_aa: CASSLLGARETQYF

j_call: TRBJ2-5
clone_size: few
v_call: TRBV7-8
d_call: TRBD2
cdr3_nt: TGTGCCAGCAGCTTAGCCCCAGCGGGGGGGGAAGAGACCCAGTACTTC
cdr3_aa: CASSLAPAGGEETQYF